Sequencing of this TCR beta chain was carried out in a study of OX40 agonist ivuxolimab in advanced cancers. About the study: Those treated in dose escalation had hepatocellular carcinoma, melanoma, renal cell cancer or head and neck cancer. Partial responses were achieved by three patients, of whom one had hepatocellular carcinoma and two had cutaneous melanoma.

This CDR3 has 15 residues. The germline V gene encodes CDR1 KGHSH and CDR2 LQKENI. V lost 3 bases to trimming and J lost 7 bases; unmatched junction nucleotides: 7. Profiling relied on immunoSEQ multiplex PCR, and the TCRdb table lists in-frame clones only, not all of them. Of fewer than 90,000 clones listed, roughly 91% are singletons. The clonotype was recovered from an adult with an advanced solid tumor such as melanoma, head and neck, liver or kidney cancer. The sequencing here drew on CD4+ or CD8+ T cells sorted from blood, taken in a trial of the OX40 agonist ivuxolimab. The V gene is TRBV18, the J gene TRBJ1-5; TRBD1 aligns across 9 bases. CDR3 amino acids: CASSPRTGDGQPQHF. As DNA, the CDR3 is TGTGCCAGCTCACCCAGGACAGGGGACGGCCAGCCCCAGCATTTT.